Included here is one T cell receptor (beta chain) sequence, with context. Its antigen is unidentified. The sample is drawn from a study of blood T cells in healthy people across ages. Overall study results and limits: When one million T cells were used, diversity estimates were thought to be underestimates. Donor CMV status was unknown, possibly confounding expanded clonotype changes.

The second PCR ran roughly 6 to 12 cycles with a sample-barcoded 5' primer and J-beta primers. Each cDNA molecule was tagged by a template-switch adaptor that had 12 random nucleotides. From the 5' RACE reads, TCRdb called clonotypes with MiXCR, one entry per CDR3 protein. The sample gives roughly 1,700,000 distinct CDR3 sequences, about 30% of which show up once; 7.7% is in the top ten. Trimming took off 7 bases at V and 2 bases at J, with 16 bases between the two ends. The CDR3 sequence is 15 residues long. V and J are TRBV12-3 or TRBV12-4 and TRBJ2-3; D call uncertain. This receptor was obtained from a woman aged 25 to 39 in good health. The sequenced sample was blood. This chain's CDR3 is CASTARPVPTDTQYF. Here the CDR3 DNA reads TGTGCCAGCACCGCACGTCCAGTCCCCACAGATACGCAGTATTTT.